These T cell receptor beta chains were read from a single sample in a study of blood T cells in healthy people across ages. Using its own MiXCR run on the 5' RACE reads, TCRdb lists one record per CDR3 protein. Of under 750,000 distinct CDR3 sequences in the sample, roughly 48% are singletons; the top ten hold approximately 23%. Sequenced: blood. The receptor source for this set is a man older than 75 in good health. CDR3s leave out the opening cysteine and the closing phenylalanine or tryptophan.

TRBV5-4,TRBJ2-1,ASSSPGQVGPNEQF
TRBV4-2,TRBJ1-4,ASRNFQGPNEKLF
TRBV5-1,TRBJ2-3,ASSFQSTDTQY
TRBV29-1,TRBJ2-3,SVVGETDTQY
TRBV7-9,TRBJ1-2,ASSRVTGTAGYGYT
TRBV18,TRBJ1-1,ASSPGDLNTEAF
TRBV20-1,TRBJ1-2,SAQARDRGYGYT
TRBV20-1,TRBJ2-2,STGDPNTGELF
TRBV6-5,TRBJ1-2,ASSYGGGQGLGYT
TRBV5-1,TRBJ1-2,ASSGGSGFYGYT
TRBV7-2,TRBJ2-1,ASSPRQDFEQF
TRBV6-4,TRBJ2-7,ASILRRGTEYEQY
TRBV4-3,TRBJ2-7,ASSPGTSGSIGAQY
TRBV6-1,TRBJ1-2,ASRRGHEGANYGYT